This paragraph reports one T cell receptor beta chain. Its specific antigen is unknown. Base quality data are lacking; no much larger clone is found one base away. The data originate from a study of shared clonotypes between healthy human individuals (dated by TCRdb to 2018 to 2021). Regarding the study in general: A couple of women and a few men aged 18 to 49 years were included in the cohort. For each donor, CD4 naive and CD4 memory were each given three plates, CD8 naive was given two plates, and CD8 memory was given one plate. Leukapheresis yielded between about 0.94 and 8.9 billion PBMCs per donor. To increase sequencing depth and limit assay-specific biases, TCR repertoire library preparation and sequencing were carried out by different laboratories using diverse techniques. The study deeply sequenced blood TCR repertoires of five healthy adults to estimate repertoire size and the extent of clonotype sharing between individuals.

TCR CDR3 regions were amplified from genomic DNA by multiplex PCR using the deep immunoSEQ assay. Extracted genomic DNA from each cell subset was distributed evenly across all wells of several immunoSEQ 96-well plates, and each plate was treated as a replicate. For sorted subsets, each replicate PCR was loaded with approximately 190 ng genomic DNA, equivalent to 32,000 or so T cell genomes. The purified libraries were quantified using a Qubit 3.0 fluorometer, sized with a Bioanalyzer 2100, and then quantified again using the KAPA Library Quantification kit. Every immunoSEQ 96-well plate was sequenced on a dedicated single-read 150-cycle Illumina NextSeq 550 flow cell. Turning to the authors' computational methods: Because the immunoSEQ output held only junctional sequences and lacked quality scores, the filtering could not match the filtering applied to full-length reads. Sequences were annotated with PyIR, a Python wrapper for IgBLAST v1.9, and V/J genes and CDR3 were assigned using IMGT germline references. Reads with weak V/J assignments (E-value above 1e-6), missing CDR3, stop codons, out-of-frame junctions, or ambiguous translated residues were removed. A V3J clonotype was defined by an identical inferred V gene, J gene, and CDR3 amino acid sequence. Percentage overlap between repertoires was calculated by dividing the number of shared unique clonotypes by the size of the smaller repertoire. Repertoire richness was assessed with RTK rarefaction, the Chao1 estimator, and Recon v2.1 estimates of unobserved clonotypes. OLGA was used to compute generation probabilities for all TCRbeta clonotypes that the gDNA method yielded from a few donors. The clones in this table, taken by TCRdb from immuneACCESS, are in-frame only. Not every clone is retained; where verified, under half of the shortfall comes from an unresolved V gene, and the cause of the rest is unknown. Clone size and V and J calls were adopted from that table, with D and trimming inferred from the DNA. Here the sample has millions of clones; 90% to 95% occur a single time. The ten top clones hold around 0.13% of the sample.

Beyond this particular receptor, the publication reports: Compared with non-shared clonotypes, the clonotypes found in all four sorted-subset donors had higher generation probabilities. Estimated clonotype richness was generally larger for naive than for memory subsets. When a few donors were compared, the shared fraction of clonotypes was 5% to 6.5% for naive CD4, less than 4% for naive CD8, 2.3% for memory CD4, and 0.3% to 0.5% for memory CD8. The small number of donors limited the genetic and exposure-history diversity represented. Incomplete sequencing was indicated by rarefaction of sorted-subset datasets, despite the large sequencing depth. Only blood was sampled, and tissue TCR repertoires likely differ from those in blood. Based on pairwise subsampling, the degree of clonotype sharing among donors was expected to be affected by sequencing depth.

V is cut back by 4 bases and J by 6 bases, with 12 bases in the junction unmatched. From cysteine to phenylalanine, the CDR3 is 16 amino acids long. Only the CDR3 portion is preserved as DNA: 48 bases, with reading frame beginning at the first base. From a lookup of the germline V gene, CDR1 and CDR2 are SGHDN and FVKESK. Donors were healthy HIV-negative adults with no recently reported acute infections or vaccinations. All donors were Caucasian adults living in Nashville, Tennessee, USA. CD4+ T cells were enriched by magnetic negative selection, after which naive cells were positively selected on CD45RA and the negative fraction was taken as the memory subset. After blood collection by leukapheresis, PBMCs were isolated using Ficoll-Histopaque density gradient centrifugation and then cryopreserved in the vapor phase of liquid nitrogen. Analytical flow cytometry was used to check the purity and quantity of every magnetically sorted T cell population. Genomic DNA was isolated from every sorted fraction and measured by UV absorbance on a Nanodrop 2000c.

Sequencing was done on a sample of naive CD4+ T cells sorted from blood. Per the publication, the cell subset or site label means: CD45RA+ positively selected. This chain joins TRBV14 to TRBJ2-3; TRBD1 matches 8 bases in the middle. This TCR came from a man younger than 35 in good health. The encoded CDR3 is CASSPIRQGSWDTQYF. In nucleotides, the sequence is TGTGCCAGCAGCCCGATTAGACAGGGGTCTTGGGATACGCAGTATTTT.